These T cell receptor beta chains were read from a single sample in a study of cytomegalovirus exposure and HLA in healthy donors. Libraries were prepared by immunoSEQ multiplex PCR; TCRdb keeps only in-frame clonotypes and omits some of them. The sample consists of 220,000 or so clones, around 73% of them appearing once. Sample: PBMCs. Receptors originate from a male donor in good health and CMV-seronegative. Each CDR3 is given with its conserved first and last residue. D genes are given only for firm matches. Expanded clones get a size class; other rows say once, few or many, or leave the size out.

>-|TRBV6-5|15|TRBJ2-3|-
TGTGCCAGCAGTTACAGCGGTGAGGTTGGGGATACGCAGTATTTT
CASSYSGEVGDTQYF
>once|TRBV6-5|15|TRBJ2-5|TRBD1
TGTGCCAGCAGAAATGACAGGGGACCCGTTGAGACCCAGTACTTC
CASRNDRGPVETQYF
>-|TRBV27|15|TRBJ1-5|TRBD1
TGTGCCAGCAGTTTGAGACAGGGGAACAATCAGCCCCAGCATTTT
CASSLRQGNNQPQHF
>-|TRBV11-3|14|TRBJ2-7|TRBD1
TGTGCCAGCAGCCCTAATTACAGGGGCACGGAGCAGTACTTC
CASSPNYRGTEQYF
>-|TRBV6-1|15|TRBJ1-4|-
TGTGCCAGCATCATAGGGAGGACCAGCAATGAAAAACTGTTTTTT
CASIIGRTSNEKLFF
>-|TRBV11-2|13|TRBJ2-7|-
TGTGCCAGCAGCTTCTCGGGAACGGGCGAGCAGTACTTC
CASSFSGTGEQYF
>-|TRBV29-1|13|TRBJ1-1|TRBD1
TGCAGCGTTGTTGGGACAGCGAACACTGAAGCTTTCTTT
CSVVGTANTEAFF
>few|TRBV7-2|12|TRBJ1-1|-
TGTGCCAGCAGCTTACCAGGGTCCAAAGCTTTCTTT
CASSLPGSKAFF
>-|TRBV6-5|14|TRBJ1-5|TRBD1
TGTGCCAGCAGCCGGGACAGGGGGACTGGGCCCCAGCATTTT
CASSRDRGTGPQHF
>few|TRBV5-4|15|TRBJ2-3|-
TGTGCCAGCAGCCCAATCCGACAGGGCACAGATACGCAGTATTTT
CASSPIRQGTDTQYF
>-|TRBV6-5|15|TRBJ2-2|TRBD2
TGTGCCAGCAGTTCACTAGCGGGAAGAACCGGGGAGCTGTTTTTT
CASSSLAGRTGELFF
>-|TRBV7-8|15|TRBJ1-2|-
TGTGCCAGCAGCCTTCGGGGAGGGACCTTCAATGGCTACACCTTC
CASSLRGGTFNGYTF